These 10 T cell receptor beta chains were all obtained from the same sample, sequenced in a study of blood T cell repertoires in COVID-19. Method: immunoSEQ multiplex PCR; TCRdb's copy keeps in-frame clones and lacks some. The data hold roughly 150,000 clones, with approximately 80% observed a single time. Sample: PBMCs or T cells enriched from blood (not recorded which). The receptors stem from a man in his 70s who had been exposed to COVID-19.

V usage is TRBV3-1 (or the pseudogene TRBV3-2) and J usage is TRBJ2-1; weak D call: TRBD2 (7 bases). The V end lost 3 bases, the J end lost 1 base, and 16 bases lay between the germline ends. The CDR3 length is 17 residues. The germline V gene encodes CDR1 LGHDT and CDR2 YNNKEL (reference sequence). CDR3 region: CASSHPWSGTSYNEQFF. CDR3 DNA sequence: TGTGCCAGCAGCCATCCCTGGAGCGGGACATCCTACAATGAGCAGTTCTTC.

This clone was counted a single time. The rearrangement links TRBV13 to TRBJ1-4, with D possibly matching TRBD1 (5 bases). This CDR3 has 16 residues. The germline CDR1 and CDR2 sequences are PRHDT and FYEKMQ (reference sequence). V was pared by 0 bases and J by 5 bases, with 13 bases between. The CDR3 loop is CASSLGLGTINEKLFF. CDR3 coding DNA: TGTGCCAGCAGCTTAGGCCTGGGGACTATAAATGAAAAACTGTTTTTT.

The chain combines TRBV27 with TRBJ1-2, with D uncertain. The germline gives CDR1 MNHEY, CDR2 SMNVEV (reference sequence). Trimming shortened V by 2 bases and J by 4 bases, and 11 bases separated the two germline ends. CDR3 length equals 14 residues. The CDR3 sequence: CASSLAEGSYGYTF. CDR3 DNA sequence: TGTGCCAGCAGTTTAGCGGAGGGTAGCTATGGCTACACCTTC.

The chain recombines TRBV5-4 with TRBJ1-1; 7 positions agree with TRBD1. This CDR3 contains 14 residues. V shed 4 bases and J 1 base; nucleotides not matched to a gene: 4. Germline V gene data show CDR1 as SGHNT and CDR2 as YYREEE (reference sequence). CDR3 sequence reads: CASSRNRGNTEAFF. CDR3 DNA: TGTGCCAGCAGCAGGAACAGGGGGAACACTGAAGCTTTCTTT.

The chain combines TRBV15 with TRBJ2-7, with D possibly being TRBD1 (6 bases). CDR1 and CDR2 from the germline V gene are LNHNV and YYDKDF (reference sequence). The CDR3 extends over 16 amino acids. V shed 5 bases and J shed 7 bases, with 24 bases lying between them. CDR3 nucleotides: TGTGCCACCAGCCGGGCAATTCAGGGGCTCAACGGTGAGCAGTACTTC. Its translation: CATSRAIQGLNGEQYF.

The chain carries TRBV11-2 and TRBJ2-5; maybe TRBD2 (6 bases). Trimming took 1 base from V and 9 from J, leaving 6 bases between them. This CDR3 is 11 amino acids long. The V gene's germline CDR1 is SGHAT and CDR2 FQNNGV. Written as DNA, the CDR3 is TGTGCCAGCAGCTTAGGACTAGCCCAGTACTTC. Translation: CASSLGLAQYF.

This clone has more than one count but fewer than ten. V is TRBV10-1 and J is TRBJ1-4, with 10 bases that match TRBD1. After removal of 3 bases from V and 8 bases from J, the junction contained 12 bases not matched to a gene. Germline-derived CDR1 and CDR2 are WNHNN and SYGVQD (reference sequence). The CDR3 length is 17 residues. CDR3 coding DNA: TGCGCCAGCAGTGACCCGCCTCCGGGACAGGGGAGGGAAAAACTGTTTTTT. It translates to CASSDPPPGQGREKLFF.

The chain carries TRBV19 and TRBJ1-2; D is possibly TRBD1 (6 bases). The CDR3 has 14 residues. Germline lookup yields CDR1 LNHDA and CDR2 SQIVND (reference sequence). Trimming took 5 bases from V and 6 from J, leaving 16 bases between them. The DNA for the CDR3 is TGTGCCAGTAGTCCGAGGGGGGGGAGAGATGGCTACACCTTC. It specifies CASSPRGGRDGYTF.

The chain recombines TRBV28 with TRBJ1-2; TRBD1 might be the D (5 bases). The CDR3 is 13 residues long. The germline gives CDR1 MDHEN, CDR2 SYDVKM. V shed 3 bases and J shed 2 bases, with 7 bases lying between them. In DNA form, the CDR3 reads TGTGCCAGCAGTTTTGGGGGGAACTATGGCTACACCTTC. It codes for CASSFGGNYGYTF.

The chain carries TRBV28 and TRBJ2-1; D may be TRBD1 (7 bases). V was shortened by 6 bases and J by 4 bases, with 19 bases between the two germline ends. The length of the CDR3 is 16 residues. Germline V gene lookup returns CDR1 MDHEN and CDR2 SYDVKM. Written as DNA, the CDR3 is TGTGCCAGCAGCCCAGGGGGGACGCGGGCTTACAATGAGCAGTTCTTC. This translates into CASSPGGTRAYNEQFF.